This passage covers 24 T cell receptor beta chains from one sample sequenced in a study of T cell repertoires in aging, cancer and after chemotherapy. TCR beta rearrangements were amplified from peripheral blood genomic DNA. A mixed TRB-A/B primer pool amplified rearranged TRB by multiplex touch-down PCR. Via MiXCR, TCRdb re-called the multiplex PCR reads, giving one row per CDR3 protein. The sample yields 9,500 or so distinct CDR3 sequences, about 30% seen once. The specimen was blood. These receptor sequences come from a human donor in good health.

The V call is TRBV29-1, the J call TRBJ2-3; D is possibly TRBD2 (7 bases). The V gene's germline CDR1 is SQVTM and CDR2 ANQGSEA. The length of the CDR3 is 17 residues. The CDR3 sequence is CSARDVFGRGLLNTQYF. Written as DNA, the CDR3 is TGCAGTGCTAGAGATGTTTTTGGGCGGGGGCTGCTTAATACGCAGTATTTT.

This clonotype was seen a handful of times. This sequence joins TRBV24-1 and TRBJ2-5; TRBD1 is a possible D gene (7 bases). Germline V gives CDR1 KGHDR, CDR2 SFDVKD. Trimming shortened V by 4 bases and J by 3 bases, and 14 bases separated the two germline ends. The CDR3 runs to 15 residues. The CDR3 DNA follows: TGTGCCACCAGTGAAGACAGGGAGGTAGAAGAGACCCAGTACTTC. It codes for CATSEDREVEETQYF.

CDR3: CAWSLQGNTEAFF. The CDR3 region has the DNA TGTGCCTGGAGTCTACAGGGGAACACTGAAGCTTTCTTT. The chain uses TRBV30 and TRBJ1-1, with D perhaps TRBD1 (6 bases). Germline assignment: CDR1 GTSNPN and CDR2 SVGIG (reference sequence). Trimming stripped 2 bases from V and 1 base from J, with 8 bases between. The length of the CDR3 is 13 residues. The full variable domain, its missing parts supplied by reference TRBV30 and TRBJ1-1, is SQTIHQWPATLVQPVGSPLSLECTVEGTSNPNLYWYRQAAGRGLQLLFYSVGIGQISSEVPQNLSASRPQDRQFILSSKKLLLSDSGFYLCAWSLQGNTEAFFGQGTRLTVV.

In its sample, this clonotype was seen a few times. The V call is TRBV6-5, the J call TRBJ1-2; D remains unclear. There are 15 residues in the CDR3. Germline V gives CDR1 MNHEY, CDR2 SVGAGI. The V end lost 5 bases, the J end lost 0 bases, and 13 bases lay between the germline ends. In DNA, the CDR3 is TGTGCCAGCAGTGGGTCAGTAGGGACTAACTATGGCTACACCTTC. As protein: CASSGSVGTNYGYTF.

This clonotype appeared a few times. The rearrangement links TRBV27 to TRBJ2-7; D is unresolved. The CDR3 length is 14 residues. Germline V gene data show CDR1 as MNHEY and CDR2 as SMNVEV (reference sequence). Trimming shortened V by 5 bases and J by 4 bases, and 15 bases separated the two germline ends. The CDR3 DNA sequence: TGTGCCAGCAGTCCCCTAGGTCGGTCGTACGAGCAGTACTTC. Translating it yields CASSPLGRSYEQYF.

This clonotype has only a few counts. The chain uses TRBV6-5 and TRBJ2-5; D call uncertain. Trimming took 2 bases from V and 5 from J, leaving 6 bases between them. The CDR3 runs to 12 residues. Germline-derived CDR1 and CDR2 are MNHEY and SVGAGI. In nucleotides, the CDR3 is TGTGCCAGCAGTTACGGGAAGGAGACCCAGTACTTC. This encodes CASSYGKETQYF.

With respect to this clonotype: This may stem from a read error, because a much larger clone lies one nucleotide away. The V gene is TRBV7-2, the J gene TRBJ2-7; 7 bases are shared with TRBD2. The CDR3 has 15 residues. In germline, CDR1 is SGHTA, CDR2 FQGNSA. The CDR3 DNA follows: TGTGCCAGCAGCCCTGGACTAGTCTCCACCTACGAGCATTACTTC. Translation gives CASSPGLVSTYEHYF. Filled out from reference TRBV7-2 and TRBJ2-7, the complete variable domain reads GAGVSQSPSNKVTEKGKDVELRCDPISGHTALYWYRQSLGQGLEFLIYFQGNSAPDKSGLPSDRFSAERTGGSVSTLTIQRTQQEDSAVYLCASSPGLVSTYEHYFGPGTRLTVT.

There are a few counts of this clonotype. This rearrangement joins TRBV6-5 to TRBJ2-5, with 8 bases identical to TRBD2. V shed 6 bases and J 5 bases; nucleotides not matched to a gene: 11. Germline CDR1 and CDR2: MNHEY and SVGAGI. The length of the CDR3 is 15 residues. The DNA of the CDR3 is TGTGCCAGCAGAGGCGGGGGGCACTTCGGGGAGACCCAGTACTTC. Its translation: CASRGGGHFGETQYF.

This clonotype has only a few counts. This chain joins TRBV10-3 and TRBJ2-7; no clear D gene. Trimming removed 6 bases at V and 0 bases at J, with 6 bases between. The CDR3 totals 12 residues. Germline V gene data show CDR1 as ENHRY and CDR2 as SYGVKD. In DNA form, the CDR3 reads TGTGCCATCAGGGGCGGCTCCTACGAGCAGTACTTC. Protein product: CAIRGGSYEQYF.

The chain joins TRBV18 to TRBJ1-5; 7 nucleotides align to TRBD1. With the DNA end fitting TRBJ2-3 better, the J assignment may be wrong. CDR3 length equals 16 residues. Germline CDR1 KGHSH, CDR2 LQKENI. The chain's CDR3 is CASSPQGRGLGQPQYF. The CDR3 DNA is TGTGCCAGCTCACCCCAGGGTAGGGGGCTTGGTCAGCCCCAGTATTTT.

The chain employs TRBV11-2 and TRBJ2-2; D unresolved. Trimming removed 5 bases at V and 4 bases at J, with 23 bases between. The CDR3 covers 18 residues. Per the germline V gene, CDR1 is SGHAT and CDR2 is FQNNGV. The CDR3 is CASSLRARPGGGTGELFF. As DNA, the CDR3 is TGTGCCAGCAGCCTTCGGGCGCGGCCGGGTGGCGGCACCGGGGAGCTGTTTTTT.

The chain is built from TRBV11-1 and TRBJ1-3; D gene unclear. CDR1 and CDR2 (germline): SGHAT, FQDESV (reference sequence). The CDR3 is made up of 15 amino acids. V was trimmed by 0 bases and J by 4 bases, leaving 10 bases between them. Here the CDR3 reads CASSLAVGVGNTIYF. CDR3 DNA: TGTGCCAGCAGCTTAGCTGTCGGGGTCGGAAACACCATATATTTT.

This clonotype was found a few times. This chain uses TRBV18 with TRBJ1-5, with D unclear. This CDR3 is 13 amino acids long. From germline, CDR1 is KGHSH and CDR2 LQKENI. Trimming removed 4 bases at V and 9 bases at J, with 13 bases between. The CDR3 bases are TGTGCCAGCTCACGAGAGGAAGGTGGGCCCCAGCATTTT. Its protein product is CASSREEGGPQHF.

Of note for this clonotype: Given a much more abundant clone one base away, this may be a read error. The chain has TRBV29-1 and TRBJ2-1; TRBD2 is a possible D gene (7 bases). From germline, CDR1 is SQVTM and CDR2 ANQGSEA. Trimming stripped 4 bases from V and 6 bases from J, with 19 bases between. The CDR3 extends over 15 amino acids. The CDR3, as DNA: TGCAGCGTTGGGGGGGGGGGCGTATCGCTCAATGAGCAGTTCTTC. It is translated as CSVGGGGVSLNEQFF.

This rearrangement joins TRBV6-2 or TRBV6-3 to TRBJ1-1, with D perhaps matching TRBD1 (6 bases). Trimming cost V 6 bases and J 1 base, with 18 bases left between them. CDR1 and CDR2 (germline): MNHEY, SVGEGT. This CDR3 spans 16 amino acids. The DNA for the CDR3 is TGTGCCAGCAGCCCGGTTTTGGGGGCGAGGAACACTGAAGCTTTCTTT. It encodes CASSPVLGARNTEAFF.

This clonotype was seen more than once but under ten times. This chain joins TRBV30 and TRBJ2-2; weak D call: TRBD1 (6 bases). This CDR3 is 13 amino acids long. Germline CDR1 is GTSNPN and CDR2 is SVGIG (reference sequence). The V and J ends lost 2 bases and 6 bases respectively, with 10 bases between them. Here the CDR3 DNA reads TGTGCCTGGAGTCTGGACAGCCCCGGGGAGCTGTTTTTT. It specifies CAWSLDSPGELFF.

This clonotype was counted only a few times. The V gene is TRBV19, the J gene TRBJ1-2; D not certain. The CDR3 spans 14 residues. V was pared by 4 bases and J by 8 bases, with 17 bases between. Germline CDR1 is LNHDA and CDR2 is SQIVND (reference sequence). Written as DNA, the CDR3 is TGTGCCAGTAGTAGCCCGGGCCTAGCCTTGGGCTACACCTTC. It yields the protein CASSSPGLALGYTF.

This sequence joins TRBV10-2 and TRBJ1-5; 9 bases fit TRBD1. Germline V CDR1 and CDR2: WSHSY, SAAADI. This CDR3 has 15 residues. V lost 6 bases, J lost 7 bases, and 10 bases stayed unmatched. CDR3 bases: TGCGCCAGCAGGGCAACACAGGGGGCTTGGCAGCCCCAGCATTTT. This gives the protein CASRATQGAWQPQHF.

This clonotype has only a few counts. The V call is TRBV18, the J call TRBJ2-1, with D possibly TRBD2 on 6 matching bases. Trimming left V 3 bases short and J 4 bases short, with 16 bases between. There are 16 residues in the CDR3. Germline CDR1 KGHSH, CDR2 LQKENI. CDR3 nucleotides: TGTGCCAGCTCACCGTTGCTACCGGGAGTTTACAATGAGCAGTTCTTC. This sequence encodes CASSPLLPGVYNEQFF.

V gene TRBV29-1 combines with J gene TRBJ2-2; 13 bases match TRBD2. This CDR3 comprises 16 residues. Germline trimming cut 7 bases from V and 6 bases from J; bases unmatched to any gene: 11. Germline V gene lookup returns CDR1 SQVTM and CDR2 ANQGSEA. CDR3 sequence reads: CSAKLAGGRSAGELFF. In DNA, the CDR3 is TGCAGCGCAAAACTAGCGGGGGGGCGGTCCGCCGGGGAGCTGTTTTTT.

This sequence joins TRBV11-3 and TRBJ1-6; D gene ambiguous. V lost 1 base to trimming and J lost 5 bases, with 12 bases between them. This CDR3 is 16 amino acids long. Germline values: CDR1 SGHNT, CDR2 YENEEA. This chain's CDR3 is CASSLGVGYDNSPLHF. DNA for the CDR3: TGTGCCAGCAGCTTAGGCGTGGGTTACGATAATTCACCCCTCCACTTT.

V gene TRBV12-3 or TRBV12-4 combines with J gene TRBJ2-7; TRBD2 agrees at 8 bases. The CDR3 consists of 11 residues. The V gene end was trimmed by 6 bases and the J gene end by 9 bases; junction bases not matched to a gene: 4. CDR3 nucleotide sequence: TGTGCCAGCAGCACTAGCGGTCGGCAGTACTTC. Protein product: CASSTSGRQYF.

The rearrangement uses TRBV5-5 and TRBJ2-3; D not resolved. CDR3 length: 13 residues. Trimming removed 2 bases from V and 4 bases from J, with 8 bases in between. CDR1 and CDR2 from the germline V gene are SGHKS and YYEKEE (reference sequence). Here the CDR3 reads CASSFTDSDTQYF. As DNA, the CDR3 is TGTGCCAGCAGCTTCACAGACTCAGATACGCAGTATTTT.

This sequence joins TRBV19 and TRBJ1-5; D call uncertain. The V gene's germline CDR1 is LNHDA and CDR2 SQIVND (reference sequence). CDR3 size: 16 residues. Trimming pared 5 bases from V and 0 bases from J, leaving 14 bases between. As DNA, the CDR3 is TGTGCCAGTAGTTTATCAGGACTACATAGCAATCAGCCCCAGCATTTT. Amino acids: CASSLSGLHSNQPQHF.